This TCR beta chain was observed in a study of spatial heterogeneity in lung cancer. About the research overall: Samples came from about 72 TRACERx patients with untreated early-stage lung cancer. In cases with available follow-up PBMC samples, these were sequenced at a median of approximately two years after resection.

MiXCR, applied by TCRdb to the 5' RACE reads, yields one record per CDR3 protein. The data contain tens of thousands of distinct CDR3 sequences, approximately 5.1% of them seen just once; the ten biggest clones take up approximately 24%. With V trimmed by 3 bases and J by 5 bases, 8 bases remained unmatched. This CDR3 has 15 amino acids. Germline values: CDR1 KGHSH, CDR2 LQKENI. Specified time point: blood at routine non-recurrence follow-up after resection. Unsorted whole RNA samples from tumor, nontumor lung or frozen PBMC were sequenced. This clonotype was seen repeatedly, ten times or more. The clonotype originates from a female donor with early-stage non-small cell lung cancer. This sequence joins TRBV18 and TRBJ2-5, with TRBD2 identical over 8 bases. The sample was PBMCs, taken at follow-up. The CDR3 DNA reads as TGTGCCAGCTCACCGGGGACACTAGCGGCGGAGACCCAGTACTTC. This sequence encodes CASSPGTLAAETQYF.